In its sample, the clone carrying this T cell receptor (beta chain) was seen a few times. The treatment denotes: about 20 received Ad26.COV2.S at low or high dose, single or two shots; 5 received placebo; per-sample allocation not given. It was on day 63 after the first vaccine or placebo injection that samples were taken. This specimen belongs to a study of Ad26.COV2.S vaccination and SARS-CoV-2 variants. Overall study context: The vaccine Ad26.COV2.S was put into the muscle once, or twice with 56 days between.

Clones were sequenced by immunoSEQ multiplex PCR, and TCRdb holds only the in-frame ones, with some missing. The repertoire consists of about 250,000 clones, with more than 75% occurring once and the leading ten covering around 3%. Germline CDR1 SGHVS, CDR2 FQNEAQ. V was trimmed by 3 bases and J by 4 bases, leaving 10 bases between them. This CDR3 has 14 amino acids. The chain uses TRBV7-8 and TRBJ1-5; D is unresolved. The sequence was obtained from a person aged 18-65 years who received the Ad26.COV2.S COVID-19 vaccine or a placebo. The material sequenced was peripheral blood, taken in a trial of Ad26.COV2.S vaccine versus placebo. Here the CDR3 DNA reads TGTGCCAGCAGCTTGGACCTGAGGAATCAGCCCCAGCATTTT. This translates into CASSLDLRNQPQHF.